The 23 T cell receptor beta chains below all came from one sample that was sequenced in a study of cytomegalovirus exposure and HLA in healthy donors. The assay was immunoSEQ multiplex PCR, and TCRdb's table has in-frame clones only and misses some. This table has some 71,000 clones, less than 95% appearing once. The material sequenced was PBMCs. The receptors here all came from a young woman in good health and CMV-seronegative.

This chain uses TRBV27 with TRBJ2-1; 7 bases map to TRBD1. There are 14 residues in the CDR3. V shed 7 bases, J shed 1 base, and the junction held 4 bases outside the gene matches. From germline, CDR1 is MNHEY and CDR2 SMNVEV (reference sequence). This CDR3 reads CASKETGSYNEQFF. The CDR3 bases are TGTGCCAGCAAGGAGACAGGGTCCTACAATGAGCAGTTCTTC.

The chain has TRBV13 and TRBJ2-2; D might be TRBD1 (6 bases). Per the germline V gene, CDR1 is PRHDT and CDR2 is FYEKMQ (reference sequence). V was pared by 4 bases and J by 9 bases, with 15 bases between. This CDR3 comprises 14 residues. CDR3 sequence: CASSSFRTDRELFF. For the CDR3, the DNA is TGTGCCAGCAGCTCCTTCCGGACAGACCGGGAGCTGTTTTTT.

This chain links TRBV15 with TRBJ1-5; D may be TRBD1 (6 bases). This CDR3 has 15 amino acids. V lost 2 bases and J 6 bases, leaving 14 bases between the germline ends. Germline CDR1 is LNHNV and CDR2 is YYDKDF (reference sequence). CDR3 in DNA: TGTGCCACCAGCAGATCCCTGGGGGGGCCTCAGCCCCAGCATTTT. Translation gives CATSRSLGGPQPQHF.

This chain connects TRBV10-2 to TRBJ2-2, with D tentatively TRBD2 (6 bases). CDR1 is WSHSY and CDR2 is SAAADI in the germline V gene. V was cut by 8 bases and J by 6 bases, with 10 bases left in between. The CDR3 loop spans 12 amino acids. CDR3 nucleotides: TGCGCCAGCTCCCGACTAGCCGGGGAGCTGTTTTTT. Its translation is CASSRLAGELFF.

This sequence joins TRBV28 and TRBJ1-5; possible D gene TRBD1, 6 bases. CDR3 length equals 13 residues. Trimming shortened V by 7 bases and J by 5 bases, and 12 bases separated the two germline ends. Germline values: CDR1 MDHEN, CDR2 SYDVKM. CDR3 protein: CASTPTGYQPQHF. In nucleotides, the CDR3 is TGTGCCAGCACCCCCACAGGGTATCAGCCCCAGCATTTT.

The chain uses TRBV6-5 and TRBJ1-1; 10 nucleotides line up with TRBD1. Germline V gene lookup returns CDR1 MNHEY and CDR2 SVGAGI. The length of the CDR3 is 15 residues. V dropped 5 bases and J dropped 1; count of bases not matched to a gene: 4. CDR3 residues: CASSRDRGENTEAFF. As DNA, the CDR3 is TGTGCCAGCAGTCGGGACAGGGGAGAGAACACTGAAGCTTTCTTT.

The J gene is TRBJ1-1, the V gene TRBV28; unclear D gene. The CDR3 loop spans 13 amino acids. Germline V gene sequence: CDR1 MDHEN, CDR2 SYDVKM. Trimming cost V 4 bases and J 1 base, with 7 bases left between them. CDR3 region: CASSSLRNTEAFF. The CDR3 coding sequence is TGTGCCAGCAGTTCCCTGCGGAACACTGAAGCTTTCTTT.

The rearrangement uses TRBV5-4 and TRBJ1-3; weak D call: TRBD1 (6 bases). The length of the CDR3 is 17 residues. Trimming pared 4 bases from V and 0 bases from J, leaving 17 bases between. The V gene's germline CDR1 is SGHNT and CDR2 YYREEE (reference sequence). The CDR3: CASSKLTGPLSGNTIYF. In nucleotides, the CDR3 is TGTGCCAGCAGCAAACTGACAGGCCCCCTCTCTGGAAACACCATATATTTT.

Here the CDR3 DNA reads TGCGCCAGCAGCTCCCAGAGCGGGGGGCGTTACGAGCAGTACTTC. This sequence encodes CASSSQSGGRYEQYF. The chain combines TRBV5-1 with TRBJ2-7; TRBD2 matches at 9 bases. The germline V gene has CDR1 SGHRS and CDR2 YFSETQ. The ends lost 3 bases at V and 4 bases at J; junction bases unmatched: 8. The CDR3 contains 15 residues.

This clone occurred once. The chain is built from TRBV9 and TRBJ2-5, with D perhaps TRBD1 (6 bases). The germline V gene encodes CDR1 SGDLS and CDR2 YYNGEE. CDR3 size: 15 residues. Trimming pared 0 bases from V and 4 bases from J, leaving 13 bases between. CDR3 DNA: TGTGCCAGCAGCGTAGATTCAGGGGAGATAGAGACCCAGTACTTC. It encodes CASSVDSGEIETQYF.

The chain uses TRBV4-2 and TRBJ2-7; 8 bases agree with TRBD1. Per germline, CDR1 LGHNA and CDR2 YNFKEQ. V lost 3 bases to trimming and J lost 4 bases; unmatched junction nucleotides: 5. This CDR3 region has 14 residues. CDR3 sequence: CASSQPGQEYEQYF. The CDR3 DNA sequence: TGTGCCAGCAGCCAGCCGGGACAGGAATACGAGCAGTACTTC.

Ten or more counts support this clone. V and J are TRBV6-1 and TRBJ1-1; perhaps TRBD1 as D (5 bases). V lost 4 bases, J lost 1 base, and 13 bases lay in between. CDR3 length: 15 residues. The germline CDR1 and CDR2 sequences are MNHNS and SASEGT. CDR3 residues: CASSAGRAWNTEAFF. CDR3 DNA sequence: TGTGCCAGCAGTGCTGGCAGGGCGTGGAACACTGAAGCTTTCTTT.

The rearrangement links TRBV7-9 to TRBJ2-1; D might be TRBD2 (6 bases). The V gene's germline CDR1 is SEHNR and CDR2 FQNEAQ (reference sequence). The V end was cut by 1 base, the J end by 7 bases, with 14 bases between. This CDR3 contains 15 residues. This CDR3 reads CASSLGIGSRNEQFF. As DNA, the CDR3 is TGTGCCAGCAGCTTAGGTATCGGGAGTAGGAATGAGCAGTTCTTC.

The chain joins TRBV5-6 to TRBJ1-1, with 7 positions matching TRBD1. V gave up 2 bases and J gave up 1 base; unmatched junction bases: 8. CDR1 and CDR2 (germline): SGHDT, YYEEEE. There are 16 residues in the CDR3. CDR3 DNA sequence: TGTGCCAGCAGCTTACAGGGGCCTTTCCCGAACACTGAAGCTTTCTTT. Encoded protein: CASSLQGPFPNTEAFF.

The chain recombines TRBV7-9 with TRBJ2-7; D gene uncertain. This CDR3 spans 10 amino acids. Germline CDR1 SEHNR, CDR2 FQNEAQ (reference sequence). The V gene lost 6 bases and the J gene lost 5 bases, with 5 bases spanning the gap. The CDR3 loop reads CASRGHEQYF. DNA for the CDR3: TGTGCCAGCAGGGGCCACGAGCAGTACTTC. Full variable domain (remainder filled in from reference TRBV7-9 and TRBJ2-7): DTGVSQNPRHKITKRGQNVTFRCDPISEHNRLYWYRQTLGQGPEFLTYFQNEAQLEKSRLLSDRFSAERPKGSFSTLEIQRTEQGDSAMYLCASRGHEQYFGPGTRLTVT.

The sample holds many counts of this clone. The J gene is TRBJ2-6, the V gene TRBV9; 9 nucleotides align to TRBD2. There are 18 residues in the CDR3. The germline V gene has CDR1 SGDLS and CDR2 YYNGEE. V lost 3 bases to trimming and J lost 4 bases; unmatched junction nucleotides: 11. Written as DNA, the CDR3 is TGTGCCAGCAGCGCCTCCCCAGCGGGGGGAGCCGGGGCCAACGTCCTGACTTTC. Encoded protein: CASSASPAGGAGANVLTF.

This rearrangement joins TRBV30 to TRBJ1-4, with 8 bases aligning to TRBD1. Germline trimming cut 7 bases from V and 7 bases from J; bases unmatched to any gene: 5. The CDR3 loop spans 12 amino acids. The germline gives CDR1 GTSNPN, CDR2 SVGIG (reference sequence). The CDR3 loop is CALDREGEKLFF. The CDR3 DNA sequence: TGTGCCTTGGACAGGGAGGGTGAAAAACTGTTTTTT.

This rearrangement joins TRBV4-3 to TRBJ2-3, with 8 bases aligning to TRBD1. Germline loops: CDR1 LGHNA, CDR2 YSLEER. Trimming at V came to 1 base and at J to 3 bases, leaving 9 bases not matched to a gene. This CDR3 region has 17 residues. In DNA, the CDR3 is TGCGCCAGCAGCCAAGTCCTCGGACAGGGCAATACAGATACGCAGTATTTT. It is translated as CASSQVLGQGNTDTQYF.

The chain combines TRBV10-1 with TRBJ2-3; 8 bases agree with TRBD1. The CDR3 loop spans 15 amino acids. J gave up 0 bases and V 5 bases, and 4 bases lay outside the gene matches. Germline V gene lookup returns CDR1 WNHNN and CDR2 SYGVQD (reference sequence). The CDR3 sequence is CASSPRTGSTDTQYF. CDR3 in DNA: TGCGCCAGCAGTCCAAGGACAGGGAGCACAGATACGCAGTATTTT.

The chain links TRBV7-9 to TRBJ1-5; tentative D call: TRBD1 (6 bases). The CDR3 length is 14 residues. The V gene lost 4 bases and the J gene lost 3 bases, with 10 bases spanning the gap. Germline-derived CDR1 and CDR2 are SEHNR and FQNEAQ (reference sequence). CDR3 amino acids: CASSSGQLNQPQHF. CDR3 in DNA: TGTGCCAGCAGCTCTGGACAGCTCAATCAGCCCCAGCATTTT. The full variable domain, its missing parts supplied by reference TRBV7-9 and TRBJ1-5, is DTGVSQNPRHKITKRGQNVTFRCDPISEHNRLYWYRQTLGQGPEFLTYFQNEAQLEKSRLLSDRFSAERPKGSFSTLEIQRTEQGDSAMYLCASSSGQLNQPQHFGDGTRLSIL.

The CDR3 nucleotides read TGTGCCAGCAGCTTAAATTGGGCCACGGATTCACCCCTCCACTTT. This encodes CASSLNWATDSPLHF. The genes are TRBV7-6 and TRBJ1-6; D not resolved. The CDR3 consists of 15 residues. Trimming removed 2 bases from V and 8 bases from J, with 13 bases in between. Germline V gene lookup returns CDR1 SGHVS and CDR2 FNYEAQ.

The rearrangement links TRBV29-1 to TRBJ1-2; TRBD1 matches at 8 bases. Unmatched junction bases numbered 9, after V lost 5 bases and J lost 7 bases. The CDR3 spans 13 residues. The germline V gene has CDR1 SQVTM and CDR2 ANQGSEA. The CDR3 DNA reads TGCAGCGTTCGTCAGGGGGCGCTTACTGGCTACACCTTC. Its translation is CSVRQGALTGYTF.

This chain joins TRBV5-1 and TRBJ2-7; 7 bases map to TRBD2. V shed 5 bases and J 3 bases; nucleotides not matched to a gene: 5. This CDR3 is 13 amino acids long. Germline V gives CDR1 SGHRS, CDR2 YFSETQ. DNA for the CDR3: TGCGCCAGCAGTCGGGACTACGTCTACGAGCAGTACTTC. It yields the protein CASSRDYVYEQYF.